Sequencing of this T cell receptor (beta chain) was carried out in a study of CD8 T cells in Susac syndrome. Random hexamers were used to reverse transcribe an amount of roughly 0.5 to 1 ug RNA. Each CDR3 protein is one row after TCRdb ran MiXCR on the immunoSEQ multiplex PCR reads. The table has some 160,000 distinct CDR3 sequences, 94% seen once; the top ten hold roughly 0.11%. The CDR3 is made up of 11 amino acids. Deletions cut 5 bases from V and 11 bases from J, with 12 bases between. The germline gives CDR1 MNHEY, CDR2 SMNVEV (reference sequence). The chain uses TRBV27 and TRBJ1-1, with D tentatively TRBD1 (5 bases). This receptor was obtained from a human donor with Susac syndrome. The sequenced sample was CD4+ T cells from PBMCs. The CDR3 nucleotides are TGTGCCAGCAGTATCCCGGGACGGGCTTTCTTT. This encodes CASSIPGRAFF.